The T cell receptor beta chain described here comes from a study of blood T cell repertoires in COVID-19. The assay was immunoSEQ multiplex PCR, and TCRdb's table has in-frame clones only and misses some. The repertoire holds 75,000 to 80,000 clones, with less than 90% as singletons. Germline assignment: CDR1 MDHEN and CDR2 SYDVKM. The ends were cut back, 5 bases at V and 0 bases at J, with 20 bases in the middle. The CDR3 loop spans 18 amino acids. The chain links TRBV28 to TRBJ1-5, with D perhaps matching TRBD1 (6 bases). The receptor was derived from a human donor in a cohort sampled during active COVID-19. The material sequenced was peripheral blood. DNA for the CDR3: TGTGCCAGCAGTATGTCTACAGGGATCAGGGTTAGCAATCAGCCCCAGCATTTT. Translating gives CASSMSTGIRVSNQPQHF.